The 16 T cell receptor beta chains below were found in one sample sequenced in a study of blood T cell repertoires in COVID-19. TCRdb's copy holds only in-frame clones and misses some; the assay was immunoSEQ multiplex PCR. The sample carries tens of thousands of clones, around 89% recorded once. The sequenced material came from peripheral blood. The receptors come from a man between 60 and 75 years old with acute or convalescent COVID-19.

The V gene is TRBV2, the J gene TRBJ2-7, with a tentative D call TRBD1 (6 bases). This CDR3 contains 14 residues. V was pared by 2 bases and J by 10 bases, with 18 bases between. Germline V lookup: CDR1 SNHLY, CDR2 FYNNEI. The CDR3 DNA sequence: TGTGCCAGCAGTGAAATGGGGGACACGAATCGTCAGTACTTC. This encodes CASSEMGDTNRQYF.

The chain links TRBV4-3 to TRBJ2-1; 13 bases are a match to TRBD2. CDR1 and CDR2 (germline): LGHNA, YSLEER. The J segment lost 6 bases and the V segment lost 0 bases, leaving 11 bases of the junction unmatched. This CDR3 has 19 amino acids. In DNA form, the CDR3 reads TGCGCCAGCAGCCAAGATTTGGGACTAGCGGGGAGGGACCCCAATGAGCAGTTCTTC. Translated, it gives CASSQDLGLAGRDPNEQFF.

CDR3 nucleotides: TGTGCCAGCAGCTTAGTGACGGGTTCGGACACAGATACGCAGTATTTT. Translation: CASSLVTGSDTDTQYF. This chain links TRBV7-8 with TRBJ2-3; D is undetermined. The CDR3 runs 16 residues. CDR1 and CDR2 from the germline V gene are SGHVS and FQNEAQ. Trimming shortened V by 1 base and J by 2 bases, and 13 bases separated the two germline ends.

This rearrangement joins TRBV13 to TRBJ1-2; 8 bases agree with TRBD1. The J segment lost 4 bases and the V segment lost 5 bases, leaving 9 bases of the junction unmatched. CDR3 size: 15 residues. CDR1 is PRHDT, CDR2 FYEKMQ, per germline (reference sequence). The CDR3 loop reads CASSQRTGPGYGYTF. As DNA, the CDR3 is TGTGCCAGCAGCCAGCGGACAGGGCCCGGCTATGGCTACACCTTC.

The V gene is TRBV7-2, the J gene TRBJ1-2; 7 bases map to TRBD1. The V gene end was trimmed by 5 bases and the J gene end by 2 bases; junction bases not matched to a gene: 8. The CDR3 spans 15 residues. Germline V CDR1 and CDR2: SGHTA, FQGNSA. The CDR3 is CASSPTTGSNYGYTF. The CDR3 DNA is TGTGCCAGCAGCCCGACGACAGGGTCGAACTATGGCTACACCTTC.

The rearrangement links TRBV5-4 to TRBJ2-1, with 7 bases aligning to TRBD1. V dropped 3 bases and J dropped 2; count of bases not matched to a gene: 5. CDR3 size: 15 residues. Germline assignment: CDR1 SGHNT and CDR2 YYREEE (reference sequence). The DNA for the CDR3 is TGTGCCAGCAGCTCCGGGACAGCCACCTACAATGAGCAGTTCTTC. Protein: CASSSGTATYNEQFF.

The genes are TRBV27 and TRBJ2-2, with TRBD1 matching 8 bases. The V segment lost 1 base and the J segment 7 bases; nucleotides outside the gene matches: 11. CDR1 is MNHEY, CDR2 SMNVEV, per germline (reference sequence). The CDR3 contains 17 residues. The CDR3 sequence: CASSLYPDRAGGGELFF. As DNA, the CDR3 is TGTGCCAGCAGTTTATATCCGGACAGGGCAGGAGGCGGGGAGCTGTTTTTT.

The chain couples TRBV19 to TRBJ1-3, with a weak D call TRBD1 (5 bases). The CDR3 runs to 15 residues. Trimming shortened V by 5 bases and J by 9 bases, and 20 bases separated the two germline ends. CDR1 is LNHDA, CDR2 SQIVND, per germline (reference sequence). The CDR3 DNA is TGTGCCAGTAGTTCCGCCCAGCAGGGCCAACGCACCATATATTTT. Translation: CASSSAQQGQRTIYF.

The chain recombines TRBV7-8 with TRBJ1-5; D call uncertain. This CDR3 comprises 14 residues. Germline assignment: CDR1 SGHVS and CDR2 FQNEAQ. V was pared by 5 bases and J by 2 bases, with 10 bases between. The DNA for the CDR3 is TGTGCCAGCAGCCCCGCGGGAGGCAATCAGCCCCAGCATTTT. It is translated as CASSPAGGNQPQHF.

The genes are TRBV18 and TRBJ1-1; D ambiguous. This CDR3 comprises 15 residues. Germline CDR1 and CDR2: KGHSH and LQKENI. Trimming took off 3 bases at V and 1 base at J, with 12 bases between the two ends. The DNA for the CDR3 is TGTGCCAGCTCACCGGACGGGAGGTCGAACACTGAAGCTTTCTTT. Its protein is CASSPDGRSNTEAFF.

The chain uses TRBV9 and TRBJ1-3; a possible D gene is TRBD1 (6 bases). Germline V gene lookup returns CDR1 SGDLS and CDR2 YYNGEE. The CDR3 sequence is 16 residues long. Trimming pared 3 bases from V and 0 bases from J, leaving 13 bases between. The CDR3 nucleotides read TGTGCCAGCAGCGACACAGGGCCTCGCTCTGGAAACACCATATATTTT. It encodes CASSDTGPRSGNTIYF.

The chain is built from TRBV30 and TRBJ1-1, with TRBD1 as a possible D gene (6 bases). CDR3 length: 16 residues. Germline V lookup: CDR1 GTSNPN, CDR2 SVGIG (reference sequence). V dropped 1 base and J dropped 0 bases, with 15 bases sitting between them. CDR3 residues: CAWSARGAGMNTEAFF. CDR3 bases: TGTGCCTGGAGTGCCCGGGGGGCGGGAATGAACACTGAAGCTTTCTTT.

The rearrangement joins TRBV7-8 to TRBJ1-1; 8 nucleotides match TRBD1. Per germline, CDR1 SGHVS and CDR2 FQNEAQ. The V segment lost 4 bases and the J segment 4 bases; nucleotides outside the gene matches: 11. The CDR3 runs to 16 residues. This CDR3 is CASSSRTGLLGTEAFF. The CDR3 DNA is TGTGCCAGCAGCTCACGGACAGGGCTTCTGGGCACTGAAGCTTTCTTT. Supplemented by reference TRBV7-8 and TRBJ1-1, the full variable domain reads GAGVSQSPRYKVAKRGQDVALRCDPISGHVSLFWYQQALGQGPEFLTYFQNEAQLDKSGLPSDRFFAERPEGSVSTLKIQRTQQEDSAVYLCASSSRTGLLGTEAFFGQGTRLTVV.

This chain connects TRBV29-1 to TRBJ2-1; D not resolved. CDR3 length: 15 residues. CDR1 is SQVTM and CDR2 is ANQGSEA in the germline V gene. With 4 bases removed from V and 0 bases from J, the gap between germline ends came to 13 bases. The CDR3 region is CSVAASASSYNEQFF. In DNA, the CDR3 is TGCAGCGTTGCAGCCAGCGCGAGCTCCTACAATGAGCAGTTCTTC.

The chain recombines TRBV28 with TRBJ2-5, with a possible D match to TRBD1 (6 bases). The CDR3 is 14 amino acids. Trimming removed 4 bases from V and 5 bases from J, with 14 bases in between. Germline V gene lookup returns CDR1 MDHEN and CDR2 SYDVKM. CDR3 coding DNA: TGTGCCAGCAGTTCTCAGGGGACCAGGGAGACCCAGTACTTC. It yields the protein CASSSQGTRETQYF.

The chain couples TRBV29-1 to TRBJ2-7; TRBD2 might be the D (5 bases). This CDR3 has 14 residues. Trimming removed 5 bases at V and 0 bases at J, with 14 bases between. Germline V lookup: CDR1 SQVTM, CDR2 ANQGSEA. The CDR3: CSVSSRRSSYEQYF. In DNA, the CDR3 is TGCAGCGTTTCCTCCAGGAGGAGCTCCTACGAGCAGTACTTC.